This TCR beta chain was found in a study of CD4 T cells in relation to SARS-CoV-2 and coronaviruses. Unexposed donor CD4+ T cells date from 2011-2018, before the COVID-19 pandemic. Cryopreserved PBMCs were CD4-enriched, then split into naive and memory cells. Profiled with immunoSEQ multiplex PCR; TCRdb holds only in-frame clones, not every one. The repertoire holds 60,000 to 85,000 clones, with 93% as singletons. The sequenced material came from naive CD4+ T cells from PBMCs. Subset denoted: naive CD4+ T cells isolated by negative enrichment. This receptor was obtained from a human donor in good health.

The CDR3 DNA reads as TGTGCCAGCAGCTTAGCACGGGGGGGCCGGGAGACCCAGTACTTC. Its protein product is CASSLARGGRETQYF. The gene calls are TRBV7-2 and TRBJ2-5, with TRBD2 identical over 8 bases. This CDR3 has 15 residues. Germline V gene sequence: CDR1 SGHTA, CDR2 FQGNSA. V lost 0 bases to trimming and J lost 5 bases; unmatched junction nucleotides: 5.